The 13 T cell receptor beta chains presented below share a single source sample, sequenced in a study of T cell repertoires in cytomegalovirus infection. Each CDR3 protein is one row after TCRdb ran MiXCR on the reads. The table shows over 450,000 distinct CDR3 sequences, with roughly 12% occurring only once. The sequenced sample was PBMCs. The receptors come from a human donor in good health (CMV status not recorded). Some clones in this sample may be carry-over from other donors' samples.

This clonotype showed up many times. The chain combines TRBV12-5 with TRBJ1-4, with TRBD1 as a possible D gene (5 bases). The CDR3 is made up of 15 amino acids. Germline lookup yields CDR1 LGHNT and CDR2 FRNRAP. V dropped 6 bases and J dropped 0 bases, with 11 bases sitting between them. The CDR3 region is CASGRQGATNEKLFF. In DNA form, the CDR3 reads TGTGCTAGTGGCCGTCAGGGCGCAACTAATGAAAAACTGTTTTTT.

This clonotype was counted at least ten times. The chain carries TRBV5-1 and TRBJ2-1; D assignment may be TRBD1 or TRBD2 (5 bases each). Trimming took 3 bases from V and 9 from J, leaving 22 bases between them. CDR1 and CDR2 (germline): SGHRS, YFSETQ. The CDR3 sequence is 16 residues long. Here the CDR3 reads CASSSATGTHSIEQFF. The CDR3 coding sequence is TGCGCCAGCAGCTCCGCCACCGGGACGCACTCAATTGAGCAGTTCTTC.

This clonotype was observed many times. The chain joins TRBV12-3 or TRBV12-4 to TRBJ1-2; 7 bases line up with TRBD1. The CDR3 is 16 amino acids. The trim removed 7 bases at V and 4 bases at J, leaving 15 bases unmatched. The CDR3 region has the DNA TGTGCCAGCAATCCGGGACAGTCAAGTTTGGGCTATGGCTACACCTTC. Amino acids: CASNPGQSSLGYGYTF.

This clonotype was counted at least ten times. The rearrangement uses TRBV19 and TRBJ1-5; 9 bases align to TRBD1. CDR1 and CDR2 from the germline V gene are LNHDA and SQIVND (reference sequence). After removal of 7 bases from V and 0 bases from J, the junction contained 7 bases not matched to a gene. This CDR3 spans 16 amino acids. As DNA, the CDR3 is TGTGCCAGTACTATGACAGGGGGGTATAGCAATCAGCCCCAGCATTTT. Translation gives CASTMTGGYSNQPQHF.

This clonotype was detected many times. The chain recombines TRBV12-3 or TRBV12-4 with TRBJ2-3; 7 bases are shared with TRBD2. The CDR3 covers 14 residues. After removal of 5 bases from V and 3 bases from J, the junction contained 5 bases not matched to a gene. The CDR3 DNA reads as TGTGCCAGCAGTGGTGCGGGACTAACAGATACGCAGTATTTT. This sequence encodes CASSGAGLTDTQYF.

This clonotype was observed many times. The rearrangement joins TRBV7-2 to TRBJ1-1, with D uncertain. Germline lookup yields CDR1 SGHTA and CDR2 FQGNSA. The V gene lost 5 bases and the J gene lost 7 bases, with 11 bases spanning the gap. The CDR3 consists of 12 residues. The CDR3 DNA follows: TGTGCCAGCAGCCTCTTGAGCGTTGAAGCTTTCTTT. This encodes CASSLLSVEAFF.

This clonotype was observed many times. This chain joins TRBV3-1 and TRBJ2-1; D uncertain. The V gene lost 3 bases and the J gene lost 12 bases, with 9 bases spanning the gap. Per germline, CDR1 LGHDT and CDR2 YNNKEL (reference sequence). The CDR3 extends over 11 amino acids. CDR3 DNA: TGTGCCAGCAGCCATTCTTCGAGGCAGTTCTTC. This codes for CASSHSSRQFF.

Many counts were recorded for this clonotype. The gene calls are TRBV6-6 and TRBJ1-5; unclear D gene. This CDR3 spans 15 amino acids. Trimming took off 2 bases at V and 0 bases at J, with 8 bases between the two ends. Germline lookup yields CDR1 MNHNY and CDR2 SVGAGI (reference sequence). The CDR3 nucleotides read TGTGCCAGCAGTTACGGCCGTCTTAGCAATCAGCCCCAGCATTTT. Amino acid sequence: CASSYGRLSNQPQHF.

In its sample, this clonotype was seen many times. V is TRBV12-3 or TRBV12-4 and J is TRBJ1-1; D unresolved. Trimming removed 6 bases at V and 1 base at J, with 12 bases between. The CDR3 has 14 residues. The CDR3 loop is CASSRYSENTEAFF. The CDR3 nucleotides are TGTGCCAGCAGCCGGTATTCAGAGAACACTGAAGCTTTCTTT.

This clonotype was seen repeatedly, ten times or more. This chain joins TRBV20-1 and TRBJ2-1, with TRBD2 matching 7 bases. In germline, CDR1 is DFQATT, CDR2 SNEGSKA (reference sequence). The CDR3 runs 14 residues. After removal of 1 base from V and 3 bases from J, the junction contained 3 bases not matched to a gene. The CDR3 nucleotides read TGCAGTGCTAGAGTTACGGGAGGCTACAATGAGCAGTTCTTC. Its protein is CSARVTGGYNEQFF.

Ten or more counts support this clonotype. The gene calls are TRBV7-8 and TRBJ2-7, with D tentatively TRBD2 (7 bases). V was shortened by 5 bases and J by 0 bases, with 14 bases between the two germline ends. The CDR3 is 15 amino acids. The germline V gene has CDR1 SGHVS and CDR2 FQNEAQ. CDR3 loop: CASSGGGPNSYEQYF. In nucleotides, the CDR3 is TGTGCCAGCAGCGGGGGGGGCCCTAACTCCTACGAGCAGTACTTC.

This sequence joins TRBV29-1 and TRBJ2-1; no clear D gene. Trimming left V 5 bases short and J 9 bases short, with 17 bases between. This CDR3 has 13 amino acids. The germline gives CDR1 SQVTM, CDR2 ANQGSEA. CDR3 in amino acids: CSVRNEVYGEQFF. The CDR3 coding sequence is TGCAGCGTTCGGAATGAGGTCTACGGTGAGCAGTTCTTC.

The genes are TRBV19 and TRBJ1-2; D is undetermined. V lost 4 bases and J lost 4, with 16 bases in between. This CDR3 has 15 amino acids. Germline-derived CDR1 and CDR2 are LNHDA and SQIVND (reference sequence). CDR3 in DNA: TGTGCCAGTAGTAACAGCCAAACACCAGGCTATGGCTACACCTTC. Translation: CASSNSQTPGYGYTF.